What follows are 31 T cell receptor beta chains derived from one specimen sequenced in a study of cytomegalovirus exposure and HLA in healthy donors (dated by TCRdb to about 2017). Receptor amplification or capture employed the immunoSEQ multiplex PCR assay. In its TCRdb copy, this immuneACCESS table keeps in-frame sequences only and misses some clones. Where compared with another copy, unresolved V genes explain less than half of these, and the others have no known cause. The sample table records under 200,000 clones; 89% of these occur just once. Jointly, the top ten make up 4% to 4.5% of the sample. Sequencing used PBMCs. The source of these receptors is a man between 18 and 29 years old in good health and CMV-seropositive.

This chain uses TRBV2 with TRBJ2-1; 9 nucleotides align to TRBD2. The CDR3 covers 15 residues. CDR1 and CDR2 from the germline V gene are SNHLY and FYNNEI. After removal of 6 bases from V and 7 bases from J, the junction contained 10 bases not matched to a gene. CDR3 DNA: TGTGCCAGCAGGGCGGGACTAGCATGGGGAAATGAGCAGTTCTTC. This gives the protein CASRAGLAWGNEQFF.

The genes are TRBV9 and TRBJ2-7, with D maybe TRBD1 (5 bases). This CDR3 has 15 residues. Germline V gene data show CDR1 as SGDLS and CDR2 as YYNGEE. Trimming left V 3 bases short and J 0 bases short, with 13 bases between. Here the CDR3 reads CASSGKQEYSYEQYF. The CDR3 nucleotides are TGTGCCAGCAGCGGCAAACAGGAGTACTCCTACGAGCAGTACTTC.

This clone was observed once. The rearrangement links TRBV2 to TRBJ1-2, with TRBD1 as a possible D gene (5 bases). Trimming cost V 6 bases and J 4 bases, with 15 bases left between them. Per the germline V gene, CDR1 is SNHLY and CDR2 is FYNNEI. This CDR3 comprises 14 residues. In DNA form, the CDR3 reads TGTGCCAGCAGAGAAACCGGGACTGCCTATGGCTACACCTTC. It translates to CASRETGTAYGYTF.

The chain joins TRBV19 to TRBJ1-5; TRBD1 agrees at 9 bases. This CDR3 comprises 13 residues. Trimming cost V 6 bases and J 4 bases; bases outside gene matches: 1. Germline V lookup: CDR1 LNHDA, CDR2 SQIVND (reference sequence). CDR3 nucleotide sequence: TGTGCCAGTAGGACAGGGGGGAATCAGCCCCAGCATTTT. Translating it yields CASRTGGNQPQHF.

The chain couples TRBV5-1 to TRBJ1-1; D is undetermined. The CDR3 runs to 13 residues. With 1 base removed from V and 5 bases from J, the gap between germline ends came to 9 bases. Germline CDR1 is SGHRS and CDR2 is YFSETQ. As DNA, the CDR3 is TGCGCCAGCAGCTTGCTGGGCCGGACTGAAGCTTTCTTT. Translating gives CASSLLGRTEAFF.

This chain links TRBV29-1 with TRBJ2-5; D is perhaps TRBD1 (6 bases). Per the germline V gene, CDR1 is SQVTM and CDR2 is ANQGSEA. CDR3 size: 12 residues. V was shortened by 7 bases and J by 4 bases, with 13 bases between the two germline ends. CDR3 bases: TGCAGCGCAGAGGCAGGGGTAGAGACCCAGTACTTC. Translating gives CSAEAGVETQYF.

The V gene is TRBV7-9, the J gene TRBJ1-2, with a tentative D call TRBD1 (6 bases). Germline loops: CDR1 SEHNR, CDR2 FQNEAQ (reference sequence). This CDR3 contains 14 residues. V shed 2 bases and J shed 6 bases, with 13 bases lying between them. The CDR3 sequence is CASSLILGADGYTF. CDR3 nucleotide sequence: TGTGCCAGCAGCTTAATATTGGGGGCAGATGGCTACACCTTC.

This rearrangement joins TRBV7-9 to TRBJ2-1, with 11 bases matching TRBD1. The V and J ends lost 2 bases and 9 bases, in that order; junction bases with no gene match: 6. CDR3 size: 15 residues. Germline values: CDR1 SEHNR, CDR2 FQNEAQ (reference sequence). CDR3 DNA: TGTGCCAGCAGCTTATTCGGACAGGGGGCCGGTGAGCAGTTCTTC. Translation: CASSLFGQGAGEQFF.

This rearrangement joins TRBV28 to TRBJ1-2, with unresolved D. Trimming shortened V by 3 bases and J by 5 bases, and 4 bases separated the two germline ends. CDR1 MDHEN and CDR2 SYDVKM come from the germline V gene. The CDR3 length is 11 residues. In DNA, the CDR3 is TGTGCCAGCAGTTTTCAGTATGGCTACACCTTC. Translation: CASSFQYGYTF.

The count of this clone is one. This chain joins TRBV2 and TRBJ2-3, with D possibly being TRBD2 (5 bases). Germline CDR1 and CDR2: SNHLY and FYNNEI. Trimming left V 6 bases short and J 6 bases short, with 25 bases between. The CDR3 runs to 17 residues. CDR3 residues: CASRNSYLALAGDTQYF. As DNA, the CDR3 is TGTGCCAGCAGGAACAGCTATCTAGCCCTAGCTGGGGATACGCAGTATTTT. The full variable domain, its missing parts supplied by reference TRBV2 and TRBJ2-3, is EPEVTQTPSHQVTQMGQEVILRCVPISNHLYFYWYRQILGQKVEFLVSFYNNEISEKSEIFDDQFSVERPDGSNFTLKIRSTKLEDSAMYFCASRNSYLALAGDTQYFGPGTRLTVL.

This clone was seen only a few times. The V and J genes are TRBV25-1 and TRBJ2-7, with 9 bases aligning to TRBD1. This CDR3 has 13 amino acids. V was clipped by 7 bases and J by 7 bases; unmatched bases: 8. CDR1 and CDR2 from the germline V gene are MGHDK and SYGVNS. This chain's CDR3 is CASKGQGSAEQYF. In nucleotides, the CDR3 is TGTGCCAGCAAAGGACAGGGGAGCGCGGAGCAGTACTTC.

The rearrangement joins TRBV4-1 to TRBJ2-1; D not certain. This CDR3 is built from 12 residues. Trimming took 4 bases from V and 15 from J, leaving 16 bases between them. The germline V gene has CDR1 MGHRA and CDR2 YSYEKL. CDR3 sequence reads: CASSLIAGKPFF. The CDR3 DNA reads TGCGCCAGCAGCCTCATCGCAGGAAAGCCGTTCTTC.

The CDR3 sequence: CASSVGTDTFFGYTF. The CDR3 DNA reads as TGTGCCAGCAGCGTCGGGACAGACACCTTCTTTGGCTACACCTTC. The chain couples TRBV9 to TRBJ1-2; 7 bases line up with TRBD1. V dropped 2 bases and J dropped 7; count of bases not matched to a gene: 11. CDR3 size: 15 residues. Germline CDR1 is SGDLS and CDR2 is YYNGEE.

The chain carries TRBV4-1 and TRBJ2-3; 10 positions match TRBD2. The CDR3 covers 17 residues. Germline values: CDR1 MGHRA, CDR2 YSYEKL. V trimming: 0 bases; J trimming: 4 bases; junction bases outside the gene matches: 7. The CDR3 nucleotides read TGCGCCAGCAGCCAAGATCCCCTAGCGGGAGAATCAGATACGCAGTATTTT. Its translation: CASSQDPLAGESDTQYF.

This clone was found once. This chain links TRBV2 with TRBJ2-2; 11 bases are shared with TRBD2. The CDR3 has 18 amino acids. The V gene's germline CDR1 is SNHLY and CDR2 FYNNEI. With 4 bases clipped from V and 0 bases from J, the junction kept 7 bases outside the gene matches. For the CDR3, the DNA is TGTGCCAGCAGTGTGGGACTAGCGGTGAGCGCGAACACCGGGGAGCTGTTTTTT. This translates into CASSVGLAVSANTGELFF.

The chain has TRBV5-4 and TRBJ2-1; 12 nucleotides align to TRBD2. Trimming took 3 bases from V and 8 from J; bases not matched to a gene: 12. The CDR3 has 17 residues. Germline V lookup: CDR1 SGHNT, CDR2 YYREEE (reference sequence). Here the CDR3 DNA reads TGTGCCAGCAGCTGGGGGCTACTAGCGGGAGGAACTCATGAGCAGTTCTTC. It yields the protein CASSWGLLAGGTHEQFF.

This chain joins TRBV29-1 and TRBJ2-5; 7 positions agree with TRBD2. Germline V gene lookup returns CDR1 SQVTM and CDR2 ANQGSEA. The CDR3 runs to 14 residues. V lost 4 bases to trimming and J lost 3 bases; unmatched junction nucleotides: 8. The CDR3, as DNA: TGCAGCGTTGGGGCGGGAGTGGGGGAAGAGACCCAGTACTTC. This translates into CSVGAGVGEETQYF.

This rearrangement joins TRBV2 to TRBJ1-5, with 9 bases fitting TRBD1. The CDR3 has 16 residues. V dropped 6 bases and J dropped 5; count of bases not matched to a gene: 11. Germline CDR1 is SNHLY and CDR2 is FYNNEI. The CDR3 is CASSPDRGGQHQPQHF. For the CDR3, the DNA is TGTGCCAGCAGCCCGGACAGGGGAGGTCAGCATCAGCCCCAGCATTTT.

The rearrangement joins TRBV7-2 to TRBJ2-7; D perhaps matches TRBD2 (7 bases). Looked up from germline, CDR1 is SGHTA and CDR2 is FQGNSA. Trimming took 6 bases from V and 3 from J, leaving 18 bases between them. This CDR3 comprises 15 residues. This chain's CDR3 is CASSFRGGAFYEQYF. The CDR3 nucleotides are TGTGCCAGCAGTTTTAGGGGGGGAGCCTTCTACGAGCAGTACTTC.

This chain uses TRBV7-3 with TRBJ2-3, with D perhaps matching TRBD2 (5 bases). Between the trimmed V and J ends, which lost 2 bases and 1 base, there was a span of 10 bases. The CDR3 is 15 residues long. From germline, CDR1 is SGHTA and CDR2 FQGTGA. CDR3 nucleotide sequence: TGTGCCAGCAGCTTATTTGGGAGTGGCACAGATACGCAGTATTTT. It encodes CASSLFGSGTDTQYF.

This rearrangement joins TRBV25-1 to TRBJ1-1; 7 bases agree with TRBD1. The V gene's germline CDR1 is MGHDK and CDR2 SYGVNS. The V segment lost 3 bases and the J segment 6 bases; nucleotides outside the gene matches: 4. The CDR3 loop spans 13 amino acids. This CDR3 is CASSDHGQAEAFF. The CDR3 coding sequence is TGTGCCAGCAGTGACCACGGACAGGCTGAAGCTTTCTTT.

The rearrangement links TRBV13 to TRBJ2-5; D may be TRBD2 (6 bases). Germline values: CDR1 PRHDT, CDR2 FYEKMQ (reference sequence). The CDR3 is 13 residues long. The germline V and J ends were trimmed by 0 bases and 7 bases, with 9 bases remaining between them. For the CDR3, the DNA is TGTGCCAGCAGCTTAGGCCTGGAGGGGACCCAGTACTTC. Amino acids: CASSLGLEGTQYF.

V usage is TRBV5-1 and J usage is TRBJ2-1; D is ambiguous. Germline V gene sequence: CDR1 SGHRS, CDR2 YFSETQ. The V gene lost 1 base and the J gene lost 5 bases, with 13 bases spanning the gap. The CDR3 is 15 residues long. The CDR3 spells CASSLSRGANNEQFF. As DNA, the CDR3 is TGCGCCAGCAGCTTGTCTCGCGGAGCCAACAATGAGCAGTTCTTC.

This clone was seen once. An end of the junction does not agree with germline; a read error may underlie this. The chain combines TRBV10-3 with TRBJ1-1, with D hard to call. The V gene's germline CDR1 is ENHRY and CDR2 SYGVKD. The length of the CDR3 is 13 residues. In DNA, the CDR3 is TGTGCCACCAGTCTGGAGGAAAACACTGAAGCTTTCTTT. It is translated as CATSLEENTEAFF.

V and J are TRBV6-5 and TRBJ2-1; 11 nucleotides match TRBD1. CDR3 length: 15 residues. In germline, CDR1 is MNHEY, CDR2 SVGAGI. Trimming cost V 0 bases and J 6 bases; bases outside gene matches: 1. In DNA form, the CDR3 reads TGTGCCAGCAGTTACTCTGGGACAGGGGGCAATGAGCAGTTCTTC. Encoded protein: CASSYSGTGGNEQFF.

DNA of the CDR3: TGTGCCAGTAAACTAGCGGGAGTTGAAACGCAGTATTTT. Its translation: CASKLAGVETQYF. The gene calls are TRBV19 and TRBJ2-3, with 11 bases identical to TRBD2. The V gene's germline CDR1 is LNHDA and CDR2 SQIVND (reference sequence). Trimming at V came to 7 bases and at J to 9 bases, leaving 6 bases not matched to a gene. CDR3 size: 13 residues. The full variable domain, with the rest looked up from reference TRBV19 and TRBJ2-3, is DGGITQSPKYLFRKEGQNVTLSCEQNLNHDAMYWYRQDPGQGLRLIYYSQIVNDFQKGDIAEGYSVSREKKESFPLTVTSAQKNPTAFYLCASKLAGVETQYFGPGTRLTVL.

The genes are TRBV7-3 and TRBJ2-6, with a possible D match to TRBD1 (5 bases). In germline, CDR1 is SGHTA, CDR2 FQGTGA. CDR3 size: 16 residues. V lost 2 bases to trimming and J lost 3 bases, with 11 bases between them. CDR3 DNA sequence: TGTGCCAGCAGCTTACCAGGGAAAATTGGGGCCAACGTCCTGACTTTC. It is translated as CASSLPGKIGANVLTF.

The CDR3 bases are TGTGCCAGCAGTGACCCTGCCGGGGCGGGAGGGGGAGAGACCCAGTACTTC. Protein product: CASSDPAGAGGGETQYF. The genes are TRBV6-4 and TRBJ2-5; 9 bases agree with TRBD2. CDR1 is MRHNA, CDR2 SNTAGT, per germline. J was trimmed by 4 bases and V by 2 bases; bases with no gene match: 11. The CDR3 contains 17 residues.

The chain couples TRBV28 to TRBJ2-3, with no clear D. The CDR3 loop spans 15 amino acids. CDR1 is MDHEN and CDR2 is SYDVKM in the germline V gene. V lost 8 bases to trimming and J lost 6 bases, with 21 bases between them. CDR3 loop: CASFTGRLHRDTQYF. The CDR3 DNA sequence: TGTGCCAGCTTTACCGGTCGACTGCATAGGGATACGCAGTATTTT.

This clone showed up just once. CDR3 sequence (DNA): TGTGCCAGCAGCTTAGGGGCCCAGCCCCAGCATTTT. This translates into CASSLGAQPQHF. The chain joins TRBV7-9 to TRBJ1-5; D call uncertain. This CDR3 is built from 12 residues. The V end lost 1 base, the J end lost 7 bases, and 5 bases lay between the germline ends. Germline V lookup: CDR1 SEHNR, CDR2 FQNEAQ (reference sequence).

This rearrangement joins TRBV19 to TRBJ2-2, with D perhaps TRBD1 (5 bases). V was clipped by 6 bases and J by 3 bases, with 11 bases between them. CDR3 length: 14 residues. The V gene's germline CDR1 is LNHDA and CDR2 SQIVND (reference sequence). The CDR3 here is CASRQGGYTGELFF. The CDR3 region has the DNA TGTGCCAGTAGGCAGGGTGGTTACACCGGGGAGCTGTTTTTT.